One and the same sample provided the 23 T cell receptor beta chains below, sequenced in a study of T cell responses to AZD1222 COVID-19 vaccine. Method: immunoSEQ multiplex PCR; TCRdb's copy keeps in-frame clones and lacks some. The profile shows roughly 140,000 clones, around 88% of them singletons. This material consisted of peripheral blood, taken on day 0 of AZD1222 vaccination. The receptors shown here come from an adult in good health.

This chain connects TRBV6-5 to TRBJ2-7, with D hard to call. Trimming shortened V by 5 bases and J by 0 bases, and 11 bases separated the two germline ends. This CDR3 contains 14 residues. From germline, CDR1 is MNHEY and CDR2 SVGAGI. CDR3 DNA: TGTGCCAGCAGTCTTCTCATCTCCTCCTACGAGCAGTACTTC. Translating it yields CASSLLISSYEQYF.

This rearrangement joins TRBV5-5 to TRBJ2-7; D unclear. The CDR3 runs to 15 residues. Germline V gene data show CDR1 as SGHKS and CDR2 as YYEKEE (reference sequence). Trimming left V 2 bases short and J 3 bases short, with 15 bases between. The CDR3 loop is CASSFTEIKNYEQYF. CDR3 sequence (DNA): TGTGCCAGCAGCTTCACTGAGATTAAAAACTACGAGCAGTACTTC.

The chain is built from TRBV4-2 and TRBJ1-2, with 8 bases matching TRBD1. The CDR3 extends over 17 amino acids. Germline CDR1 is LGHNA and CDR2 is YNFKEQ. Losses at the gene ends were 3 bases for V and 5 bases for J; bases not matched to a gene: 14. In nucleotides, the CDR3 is TGTGCCAGCAGCCAGGAGCCAAGTGTGACAGGGGAGTATGGCTACACCTTC. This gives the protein CASSQEPSVTGEYGYTF.

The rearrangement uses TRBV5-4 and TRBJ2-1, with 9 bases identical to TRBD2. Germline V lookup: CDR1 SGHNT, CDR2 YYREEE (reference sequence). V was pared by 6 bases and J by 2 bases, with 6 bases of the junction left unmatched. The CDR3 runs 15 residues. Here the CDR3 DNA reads TGTGCCAGCAAGGAGGCGGGAGGGCCCTACAATGAGCAGTTCTTC. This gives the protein CASKEAGGPYNEQFF. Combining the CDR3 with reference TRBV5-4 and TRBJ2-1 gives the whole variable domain ETGVTQSPTHLIKTRGQQVTLRCSSQSGHNTVSWYQQALGQGPQFIFQYYREEENGRGNFPPRFSGLQFPNYSSELNVNALELDDSALYLCASKEAGGPYNEQFFGPGTRLTVL.

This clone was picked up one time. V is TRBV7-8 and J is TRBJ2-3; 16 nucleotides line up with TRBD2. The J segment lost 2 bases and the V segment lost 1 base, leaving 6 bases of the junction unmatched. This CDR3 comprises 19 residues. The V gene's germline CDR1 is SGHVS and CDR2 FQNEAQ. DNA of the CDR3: TGTGCCAGCAGCTTAGGGAGGGGACTAGCGGGAGGGCCCACAGATACGCAGTATTTT. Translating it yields CASSLGRGLAGGPTDTQYF.

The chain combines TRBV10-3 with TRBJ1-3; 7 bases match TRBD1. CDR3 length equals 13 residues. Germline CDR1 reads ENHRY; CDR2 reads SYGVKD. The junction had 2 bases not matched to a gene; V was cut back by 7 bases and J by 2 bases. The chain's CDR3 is CAITGQAGNTIYF. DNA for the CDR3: TGTGCCATCACCGGACAGGCTGGAAACACCATATATTTT.

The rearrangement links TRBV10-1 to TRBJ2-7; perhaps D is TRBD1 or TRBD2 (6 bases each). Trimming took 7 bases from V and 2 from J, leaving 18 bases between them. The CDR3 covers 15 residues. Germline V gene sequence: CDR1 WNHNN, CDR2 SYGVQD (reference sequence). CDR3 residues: CASTPLRGHAYEQYF. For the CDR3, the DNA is TGCGCCAGCACCCCCCTCCGGGGGCACGCCTACGAGCAGTACTTC.

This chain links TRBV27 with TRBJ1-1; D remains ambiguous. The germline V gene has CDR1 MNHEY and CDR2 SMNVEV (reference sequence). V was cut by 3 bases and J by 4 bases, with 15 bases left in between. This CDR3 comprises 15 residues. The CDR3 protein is CASSFDGDWGTEAFF. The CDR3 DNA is TGTGCCAGCAGTTTCGACGGTGATTGGGGCACTGAAGCTTTCTTT.

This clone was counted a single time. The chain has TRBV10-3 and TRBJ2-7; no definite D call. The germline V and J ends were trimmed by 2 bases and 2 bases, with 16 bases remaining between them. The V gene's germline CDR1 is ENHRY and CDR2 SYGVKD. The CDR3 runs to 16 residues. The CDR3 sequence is CAISEGSGPPPYEQYF. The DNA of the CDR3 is TGTGCCATCAGTGAGGGGTCCGGTCCCCCCCCCTACGAGCAGTACTTC.

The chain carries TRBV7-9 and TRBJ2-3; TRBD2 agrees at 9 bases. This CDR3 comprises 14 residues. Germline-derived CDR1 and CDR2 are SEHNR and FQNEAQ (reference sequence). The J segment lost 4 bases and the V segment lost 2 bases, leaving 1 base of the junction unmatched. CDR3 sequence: CASSLRTSADTQYF. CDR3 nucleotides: TGTGCCAGCAGCTTAAGGACTAGCGCAGATACGCAGTATTTT.

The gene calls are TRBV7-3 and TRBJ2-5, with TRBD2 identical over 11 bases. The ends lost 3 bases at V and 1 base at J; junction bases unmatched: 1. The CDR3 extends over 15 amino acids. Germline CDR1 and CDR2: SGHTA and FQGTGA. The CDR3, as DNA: TGTGCCAGCAGCTTGACTAGCGGGGCCCAAGAGACCCAGTACTTC. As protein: CASSLTSGAQETQYF.

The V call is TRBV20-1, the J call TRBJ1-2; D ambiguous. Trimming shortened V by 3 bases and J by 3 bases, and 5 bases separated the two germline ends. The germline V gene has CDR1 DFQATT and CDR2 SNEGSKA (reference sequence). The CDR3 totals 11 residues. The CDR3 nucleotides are TGCAGTGCTAGCCAGCACTATGGCTACACCTTC. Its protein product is CSASQHYGYTF.

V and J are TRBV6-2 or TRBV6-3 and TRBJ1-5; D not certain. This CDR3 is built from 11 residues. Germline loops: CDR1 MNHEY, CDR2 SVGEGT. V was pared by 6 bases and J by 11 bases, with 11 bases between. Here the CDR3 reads CASSHDAAQHF. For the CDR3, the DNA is TGTGCCAGCAGCCACGATGCAGCCCAGCATTTT.

The chain's CDR3 is CASSPITGLPQQPQHF. The DNA for the CDR3 is TGTGCCAGCAGCCCGATTACAGGGCTGCCGCAACAGCCCCAGCATTTT. The V gene is TRBV7-9, the J gene TRBJ1-5; D is perhaps TRBD1 (6 bases). The V gene's germline CDR1 is SEHNR and CDR2 FQNEAQ (reference sequence). Trimming stripped 5 bases from V and 7 bases from J, with 21 bases between. The CDR3 spans 16 residues. Based on the CDR3 plus reference TRBV7-9 and TRBJ1-5, the full variable domain is DTGVSQNPRHKITKRGQNVTFRCDPISEHNRLYWYRQTLGQGPEFLTYFQNEAQLEKSRLLSDRFSAERPKGSFSTLEIQRTEQGDSAMYLCASSPITGLPQQPQHFGDGTRLSIL.

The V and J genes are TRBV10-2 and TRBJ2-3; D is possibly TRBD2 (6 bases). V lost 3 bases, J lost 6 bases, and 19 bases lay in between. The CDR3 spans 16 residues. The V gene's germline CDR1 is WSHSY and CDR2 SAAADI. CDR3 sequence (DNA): TGCGCCAGCAGTGATAACGGGAGATCGTATGAGGATACGCAGTATTTT. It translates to CASSDNGRSYEDTQYF.

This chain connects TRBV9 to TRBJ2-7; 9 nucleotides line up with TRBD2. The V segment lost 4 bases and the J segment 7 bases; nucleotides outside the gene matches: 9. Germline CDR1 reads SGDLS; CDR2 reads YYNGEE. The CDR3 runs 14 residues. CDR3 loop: CASSLGTSPGEQYF. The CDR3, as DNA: TGTGCCAGCAGCCTCGGGACTAGCCCAGGGGAGCAGTACTTC.

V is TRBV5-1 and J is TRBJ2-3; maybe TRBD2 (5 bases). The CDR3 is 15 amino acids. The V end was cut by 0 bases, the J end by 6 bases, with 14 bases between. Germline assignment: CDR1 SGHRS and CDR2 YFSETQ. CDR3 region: CASSLDGGRVDTQYF. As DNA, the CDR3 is TGCGCCAGCAGCTTGGATGGCGGGCGCGTGGATACGCAGTATTTT.

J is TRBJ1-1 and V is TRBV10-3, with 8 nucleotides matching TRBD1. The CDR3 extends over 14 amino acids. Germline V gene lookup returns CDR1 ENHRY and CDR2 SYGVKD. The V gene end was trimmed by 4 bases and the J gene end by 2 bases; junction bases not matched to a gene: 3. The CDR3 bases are TGTGCCATCAGTGCCGGACAGGGTAACACTGAAGCTTTCTTT. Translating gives CAISAGQGNTEAFF.

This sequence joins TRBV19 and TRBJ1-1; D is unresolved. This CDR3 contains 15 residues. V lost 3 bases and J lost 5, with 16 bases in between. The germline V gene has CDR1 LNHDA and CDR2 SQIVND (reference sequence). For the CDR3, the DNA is TGTGCCAGTAGTATTGCCGGCTCCGGAGGGACTGAAGCTTTCTTT. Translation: CASSIAGSGGTEAFF.

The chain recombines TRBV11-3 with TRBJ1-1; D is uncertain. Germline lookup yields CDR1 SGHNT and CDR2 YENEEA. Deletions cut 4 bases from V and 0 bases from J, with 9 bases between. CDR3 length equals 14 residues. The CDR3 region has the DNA TGTGCCAGCAGCTCCGAACCGATGAACACTGAAGCTTTCTTT. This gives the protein CASSSEPMNTEAFF.

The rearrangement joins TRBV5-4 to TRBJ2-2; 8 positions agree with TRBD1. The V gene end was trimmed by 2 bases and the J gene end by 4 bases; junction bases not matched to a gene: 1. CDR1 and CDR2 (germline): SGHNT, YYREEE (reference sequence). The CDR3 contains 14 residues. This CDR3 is CASSLDRGTGELFF. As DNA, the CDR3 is TGTGCCAGCAGCTTAGACAGGGGCACCGGGGAGCTGTTTTTT.

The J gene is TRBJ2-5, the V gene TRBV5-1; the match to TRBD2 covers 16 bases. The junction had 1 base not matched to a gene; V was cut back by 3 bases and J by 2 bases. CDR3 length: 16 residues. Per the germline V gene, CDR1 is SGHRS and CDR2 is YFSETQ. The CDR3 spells CASSWGLAGGQETQYF. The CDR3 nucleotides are TGCGCCAGCAGCTGGGGACTAGCGGGAGGGCAAGAGACCCAGTACTTC.

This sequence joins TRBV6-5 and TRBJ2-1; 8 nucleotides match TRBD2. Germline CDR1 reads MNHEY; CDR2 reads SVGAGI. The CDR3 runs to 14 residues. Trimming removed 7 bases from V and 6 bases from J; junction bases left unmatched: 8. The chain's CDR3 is CASTAGAWGNEQFF. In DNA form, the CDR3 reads TGTGCCAGCACAGCGGGAGCTTGGGGCAATGAGCAGTTCTTC.